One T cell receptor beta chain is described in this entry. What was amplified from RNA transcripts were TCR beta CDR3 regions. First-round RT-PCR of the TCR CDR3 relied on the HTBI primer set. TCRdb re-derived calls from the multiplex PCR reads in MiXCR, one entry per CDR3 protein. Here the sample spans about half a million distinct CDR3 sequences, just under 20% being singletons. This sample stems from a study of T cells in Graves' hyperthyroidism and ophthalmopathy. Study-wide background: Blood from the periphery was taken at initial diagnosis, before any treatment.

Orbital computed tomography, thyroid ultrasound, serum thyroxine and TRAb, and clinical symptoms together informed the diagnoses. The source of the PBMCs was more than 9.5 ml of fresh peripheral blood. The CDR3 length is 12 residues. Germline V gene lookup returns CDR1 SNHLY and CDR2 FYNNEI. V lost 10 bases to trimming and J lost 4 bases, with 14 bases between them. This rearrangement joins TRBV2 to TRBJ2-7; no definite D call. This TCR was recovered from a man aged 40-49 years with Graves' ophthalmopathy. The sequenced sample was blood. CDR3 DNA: TGTGCCACCCGACTCTCTCTGTACGAGCAGTACTTC. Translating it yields CATRLSLYEQYF.